This T cell receptor (beta chain) was identified in a study of cytomegalovirus exposure and HLA in healthy donors. Turning to this clone: What it binds is unknown.

The donors belonged to the roughly 110-subject validation cohort, separate from the roughly 720-subject first cohort. Generated by immunoSEQ multiplex PCR, the TCRdb table keeps only in-frame clones and is missing some. The repertoire holds around 150,000 clones, with 80% to 95% as singletons. Findings and limits, study-wide: According to reports, the classifier identified cytomegalovirus status with high specificity and sensitivity. The study labeled under 200 TCR beta chains cytomegalovirus-associated. A subsequent analysis found that TCR clusters from the first cohort also tended to co-occur in the 120 or so validation repertoires, with approximately 95% of cluster scores above 0.

The CDR3 runs 15 residues. The V segment lost 7 bases and the J segment 5 bases; nucleotides outside the gene matches: 5. The germline V gene encodes CDR1 MNHEY and CDR2 SVGAGI. This chain links TRBV6-5 with TRBJ2-2; 12 nucleotides match TRBD2. Input material: PBMCs. This TCR was sampled from a young man in good health and CMV-seronegative. The DNA for the CDR3 is TGTGCCAGCACCGACGGACTAGCGGGAACCGGGGAGCTGTTTTTT. As protein: CASTDGLAGTGELFF.